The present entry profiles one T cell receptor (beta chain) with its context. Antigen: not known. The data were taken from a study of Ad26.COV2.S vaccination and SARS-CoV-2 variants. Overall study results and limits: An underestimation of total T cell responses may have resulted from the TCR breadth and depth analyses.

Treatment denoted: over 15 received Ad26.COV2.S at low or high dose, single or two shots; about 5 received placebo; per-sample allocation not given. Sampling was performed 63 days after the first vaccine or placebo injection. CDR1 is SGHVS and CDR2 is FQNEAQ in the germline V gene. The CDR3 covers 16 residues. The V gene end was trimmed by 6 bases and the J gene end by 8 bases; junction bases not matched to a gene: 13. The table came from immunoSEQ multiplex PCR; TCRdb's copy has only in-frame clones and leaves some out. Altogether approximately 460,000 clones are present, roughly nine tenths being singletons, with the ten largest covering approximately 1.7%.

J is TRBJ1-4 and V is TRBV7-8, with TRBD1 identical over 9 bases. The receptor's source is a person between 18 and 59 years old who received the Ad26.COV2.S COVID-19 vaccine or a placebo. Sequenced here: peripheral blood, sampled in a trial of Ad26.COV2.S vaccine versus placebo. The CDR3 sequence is CASSSGTGRSLEKLFF. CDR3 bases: TGTGCCAGCAGTTCCGGGACAGGGCGGTCTCTCGAAAAACTGTTTTTT.